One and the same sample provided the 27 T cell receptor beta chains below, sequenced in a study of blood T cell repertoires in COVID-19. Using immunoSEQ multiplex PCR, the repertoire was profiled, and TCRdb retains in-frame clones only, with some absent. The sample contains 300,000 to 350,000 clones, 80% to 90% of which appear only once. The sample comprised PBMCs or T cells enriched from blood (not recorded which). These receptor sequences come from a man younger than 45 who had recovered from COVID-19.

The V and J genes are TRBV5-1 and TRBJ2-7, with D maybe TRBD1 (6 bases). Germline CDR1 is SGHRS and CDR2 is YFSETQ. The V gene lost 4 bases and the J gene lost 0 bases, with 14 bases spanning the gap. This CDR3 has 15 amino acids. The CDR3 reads CASSTDSLSSYEQYF. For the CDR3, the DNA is TGCGCCAGCAGCACGGACAGCCTTAGCTCCTACGAGCAGTACTTC.

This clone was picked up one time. The CDR3 sequence is CSASLGARDTQYF. The CDR3 bases are TGCAGTGCTAGTCTGGGGGCAAGGGATACGCAGTATTTT. The chain uses TRBV20-1 and TRBJ2-3; a weak D match, TRBD1 (6 bases). The germline V and J ends were trimmed by 3 bases and 6 bases, with 13 bases remaining between them. The CDR3 totals 13 residues. Germline CDR1 DFQATT, CDR2 SNEGSKA (reference sequence).

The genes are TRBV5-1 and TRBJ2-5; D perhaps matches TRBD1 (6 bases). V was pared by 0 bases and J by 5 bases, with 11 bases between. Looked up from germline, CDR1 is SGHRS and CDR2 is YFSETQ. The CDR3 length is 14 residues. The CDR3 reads CASSLDRVGETQYF. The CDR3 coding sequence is TGCGCCAGCAGCTTGGACAGGGTGGGGGAGACCCAGTACTTC.

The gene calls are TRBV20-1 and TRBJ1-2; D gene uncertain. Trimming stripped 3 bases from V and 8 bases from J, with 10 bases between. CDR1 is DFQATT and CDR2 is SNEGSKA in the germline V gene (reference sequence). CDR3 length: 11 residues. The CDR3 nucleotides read TGCAGTGCTAGCTCTATGCTCGGCTACACCTTC. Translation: CSASSMLGYTF.

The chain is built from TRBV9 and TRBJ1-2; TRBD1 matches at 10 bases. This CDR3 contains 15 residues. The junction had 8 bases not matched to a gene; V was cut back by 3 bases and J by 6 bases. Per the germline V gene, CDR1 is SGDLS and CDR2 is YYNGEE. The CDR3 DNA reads TGTGCCAGCAGCGCCCGGACAGGGGGGCGACATGGCTACACCTTC. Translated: CASSARTGGRHGYTF.

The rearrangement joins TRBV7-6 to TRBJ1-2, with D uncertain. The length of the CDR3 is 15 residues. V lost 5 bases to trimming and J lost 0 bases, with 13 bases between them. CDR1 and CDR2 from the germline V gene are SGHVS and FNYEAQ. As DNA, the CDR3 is TGTGCCAGCAGCCCCGGCCAGGTTGCTAACTATGGCTACACCTTC. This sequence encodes CASSPGQVANYGYTF.

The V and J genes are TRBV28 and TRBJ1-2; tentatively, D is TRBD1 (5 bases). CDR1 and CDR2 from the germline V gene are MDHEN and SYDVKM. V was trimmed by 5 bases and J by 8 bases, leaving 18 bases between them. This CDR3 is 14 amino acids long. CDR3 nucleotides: TGTGCCAGCAGTGCGCCCTCAGGGACTCGGGGCTACACCTTC. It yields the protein CASSAPSGTRGYTF.

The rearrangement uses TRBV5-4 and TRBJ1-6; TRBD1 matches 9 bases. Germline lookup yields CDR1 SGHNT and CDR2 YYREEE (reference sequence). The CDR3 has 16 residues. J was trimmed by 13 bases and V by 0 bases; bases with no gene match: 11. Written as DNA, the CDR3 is TGTGCCAGCAGCTTGGGGACCGGGACAGGGACTGGGCCCCTCCACTTT. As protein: CASSLGTGTGTGPLHF.

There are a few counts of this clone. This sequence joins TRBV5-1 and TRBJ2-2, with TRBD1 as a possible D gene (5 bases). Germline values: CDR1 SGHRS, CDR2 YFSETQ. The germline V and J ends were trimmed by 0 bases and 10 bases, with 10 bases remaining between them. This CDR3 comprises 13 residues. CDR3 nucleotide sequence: TGCGCCAGCAGCTTGGAACAGGCCCTGGAGCTGTTTTTT. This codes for CASSLEQALELFF.

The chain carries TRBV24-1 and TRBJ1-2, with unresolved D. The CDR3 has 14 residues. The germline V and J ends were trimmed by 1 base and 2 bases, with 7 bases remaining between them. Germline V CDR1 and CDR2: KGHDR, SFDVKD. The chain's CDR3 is CATSDFRINYGYTF. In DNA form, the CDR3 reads TGTGCCACCAGTGATTTTAGAATCAACTATGGCTACACCTTC.

The chain's CDR3 is CASSLMAGSGNTIYF. The CDR3 nucleotides read TGTGCCAGCAGCTTGATGGCAGGCTCTGGAAACACCATATATTTT. The V and J genes are TRBV5-6 and TRBJ1-3; D is ambiguous. Trimming took off 1 base at V and 0 bases at J, with 8 bases between the two ends. Germline V gene lookup returns CDR1 SGHDT and CDR2 YYEEEE. The CDR3 spans 15 residues.

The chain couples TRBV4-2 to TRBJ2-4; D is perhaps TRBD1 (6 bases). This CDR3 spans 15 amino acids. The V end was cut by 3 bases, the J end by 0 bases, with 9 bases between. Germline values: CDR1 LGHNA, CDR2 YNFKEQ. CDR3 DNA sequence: TGTGCCAGCAGCCAGGACAGTCTAGCCAAAAACATTCAGTACTTC. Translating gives CASSQDSLAKNIQYF.

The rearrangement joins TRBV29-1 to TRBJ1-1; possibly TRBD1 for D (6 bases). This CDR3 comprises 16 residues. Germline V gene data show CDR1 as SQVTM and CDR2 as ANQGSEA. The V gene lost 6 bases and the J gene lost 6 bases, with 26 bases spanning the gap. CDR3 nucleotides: TGCAGCGTCTACGGGGGGGGGCGAGGGTCCGGTGCTGAAGCTTTCTTT. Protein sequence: CSVYGGGRGSGAEAFF.

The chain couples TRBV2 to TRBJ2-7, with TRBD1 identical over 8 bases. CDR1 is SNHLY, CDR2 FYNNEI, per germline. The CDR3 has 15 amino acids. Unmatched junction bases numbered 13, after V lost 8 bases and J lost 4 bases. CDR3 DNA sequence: TGTGCCAGCCTTCATGGCCAGGGGGCTTTGTACGAGCAGTACTTC. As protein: CASLHGQGALYEQYF.

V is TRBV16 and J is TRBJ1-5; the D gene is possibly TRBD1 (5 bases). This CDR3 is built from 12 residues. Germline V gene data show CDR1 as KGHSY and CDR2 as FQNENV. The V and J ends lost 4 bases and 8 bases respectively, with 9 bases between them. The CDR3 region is CASSPGEEPQHF. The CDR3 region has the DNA TGTGCCAGCAGCCCGGGGGAAGAGCCCCAGCATTTT.

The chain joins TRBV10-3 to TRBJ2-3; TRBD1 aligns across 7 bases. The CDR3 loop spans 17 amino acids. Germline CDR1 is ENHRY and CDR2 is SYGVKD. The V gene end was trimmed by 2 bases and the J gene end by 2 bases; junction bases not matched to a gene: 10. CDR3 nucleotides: TGTGCCATCAGTGAGGGAAGACAGGGATCCCTCACAGATACGCAGTATTTT. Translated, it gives CAISEGRQGSLTDTQYF.

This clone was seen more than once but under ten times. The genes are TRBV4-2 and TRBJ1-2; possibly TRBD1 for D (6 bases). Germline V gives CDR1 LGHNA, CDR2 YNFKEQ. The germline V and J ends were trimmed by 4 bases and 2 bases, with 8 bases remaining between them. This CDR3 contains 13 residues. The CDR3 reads CASSLGQNYGYTF. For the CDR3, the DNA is TGTGCCAGCAGCCTTGGACAGAACTATGGCTACACCTTC.

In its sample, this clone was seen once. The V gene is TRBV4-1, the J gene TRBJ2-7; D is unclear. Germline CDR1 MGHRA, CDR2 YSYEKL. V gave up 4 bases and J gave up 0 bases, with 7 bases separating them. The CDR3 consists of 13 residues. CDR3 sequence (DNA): TGCGCCAGCAGCCCGCTAAGCTCCTACGAGCAGTACTTC. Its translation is CASSPLSSYEQYF.

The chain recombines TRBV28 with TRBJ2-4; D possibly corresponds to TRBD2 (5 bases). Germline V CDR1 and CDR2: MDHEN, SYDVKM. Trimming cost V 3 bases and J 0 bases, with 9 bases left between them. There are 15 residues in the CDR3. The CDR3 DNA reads TGTGCCAGCAGTTTGGGGAGTACAGCCAAAAACATTCAGTACTTC. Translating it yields CASSLGSTAKNIQYF.

The CDR3: CASSLVFRASGAYTGELFF. The CDR3 nucleotides are TGTGCCAGCAGCTTAGTTTTTCGGGCTAGCGGGGCCTACACCGGGGAGCTGTTTTTT. The J gene is TRBJ2-2, the V gene TRBV11-2; 9 nucleotides line up with TRBD2. This CDR3 spans 19 amino acids. CDR1 and CDR2 from the germline V gene are SGHAT and FQNNGV. V was clipped by 1 base and J by 3 bases; unmatched bases: 12. Supplemented by reference TRBV11-2 and TRBJ2-2, the full variable domain reads EAGVAQSPRYKIIEKRQSVAFWCNPISGHATLYWYQQILGQGPKLLIQFQNNGVVDDSQLPKDRFSAERLKGVDSTLKIQPAKLEDSAVYLCASSLVFRASGAYTGELFFGEGSRLTVL.

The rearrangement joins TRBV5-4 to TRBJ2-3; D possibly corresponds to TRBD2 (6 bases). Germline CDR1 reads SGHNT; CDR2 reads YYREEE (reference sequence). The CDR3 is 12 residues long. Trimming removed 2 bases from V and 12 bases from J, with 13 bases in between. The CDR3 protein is CASSFKRAPQYF. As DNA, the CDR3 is TGTGCCAGCAGCTTCAAGCGGGCCCCCCAGTATTTT.

The CDR3: CASSSQGKDNDGYTF. CDR3 bases: TGTGCCAGCAGCTCCCAGGGGAAAGATAACGACGGCTACACCTTC. The gene calls are TRBV7-9 and TRBJ1-2; D might be TRBD1 (6 bases). The V gene's germline CDR1 is SEHNR and CDR2 FQNEAQ (reference sequence). The ends were cut back, 4 bases at V and 8 bases at J, with 20 bases in the middle. CDR3 length: 15 amino acids.

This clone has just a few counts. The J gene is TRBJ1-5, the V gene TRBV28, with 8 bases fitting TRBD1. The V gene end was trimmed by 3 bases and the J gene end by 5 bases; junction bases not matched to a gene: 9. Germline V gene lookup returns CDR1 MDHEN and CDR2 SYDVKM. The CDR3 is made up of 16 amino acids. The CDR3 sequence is CASSFVGQGADQPQHF. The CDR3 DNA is TGTGCCAGCAGTTTCGTAGGGCAGGGGGCTGATCAGCCCCAGCATTTT. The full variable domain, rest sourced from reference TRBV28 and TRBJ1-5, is DVKVTQSSRYLVKRTGEKVFLECVQDMDHENMFWYRQDPGLGLRLIYFSYDVKMKEKGDIPEGYSVSREKKERFSLILESASTNQTSMYLCASSFVGQGADQPQHFGDGTRLSIL.

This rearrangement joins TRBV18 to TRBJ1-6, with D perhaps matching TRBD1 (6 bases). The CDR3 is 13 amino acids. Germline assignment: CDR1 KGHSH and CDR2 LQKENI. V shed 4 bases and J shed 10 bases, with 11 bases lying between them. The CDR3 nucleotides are TGTGCCAGCTCACAAGGGGGGGGCTCACCCCTCCACTTT. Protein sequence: CASSQGGGSPLHF.

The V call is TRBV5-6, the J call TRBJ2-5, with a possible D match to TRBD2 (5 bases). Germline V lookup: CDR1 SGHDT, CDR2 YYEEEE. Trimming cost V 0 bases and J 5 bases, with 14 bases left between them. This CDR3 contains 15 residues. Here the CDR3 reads CASSLVKAGGETQYF. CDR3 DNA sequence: TGTGCCAGCAGCTTGGTCAAGGCGGGCGGGGAGACCCAGTACTTC.

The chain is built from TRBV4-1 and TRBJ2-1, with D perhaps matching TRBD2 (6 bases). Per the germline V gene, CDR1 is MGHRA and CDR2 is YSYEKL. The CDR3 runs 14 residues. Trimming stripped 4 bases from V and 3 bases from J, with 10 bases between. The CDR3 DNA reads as TGCGCCAGCAGCCCGGGGACTGTCTACAATGAGCAGTTCTTC. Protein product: CASSPGTVYNEQFF.

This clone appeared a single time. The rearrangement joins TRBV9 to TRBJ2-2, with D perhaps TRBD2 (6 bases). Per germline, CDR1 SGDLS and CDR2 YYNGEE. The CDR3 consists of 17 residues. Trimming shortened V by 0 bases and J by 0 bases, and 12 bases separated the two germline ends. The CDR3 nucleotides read TGTGCCAGCAGCGTAGCTAGCGCACAAGCGAACACCGGGGAGCTGTTTTTT. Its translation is CASSVASAQANTGELFF.